This T cell receptor beta chain was documented in a study of blood T cells in healthy people across ages (dated by TCRdb to about 2015). For context, the study as a whole: In model experiments, template switching captured about one uniquely barcoded TCR beta cDNA molecule for every two T cells. To avoid experimental bias, donors of different ages were spread randomly across the sequencing lanes. Using deep sequencing normalized with unique cDNA molecular identifiers, the study measured how TCR beta repertoire diversity changes with age. For two donors (one aged 18 to 30 and one aged 80 or older), the study analyzed two additional independent replicas of 1 million unique cDNA reads from the same blood draw. Donors were grouped into four age groups: young (average 16 years), middle-aged (39), aged (around 60) and long-lived (about 90). The research as a whole found: Since profiling was done on bulk unsorted PBMCs, naive and antigen-experienced compartments could not be conclusively compared. There was a strong correlation between observed TCR beta diversity and the percentage of naive T cells measured by flow cytometry. Estimates of total diversity based on one million sequenced T cells were regarded as lower bounds and as underestimates. Compared with the aged group, more naive CD4+ T cells, fewer expanded clones and increased TCR diversity were shown by the long-lived group, suggesting age selection. Donor CMV infection status was unknown, potentially confounding age-related changes in expanded clonotypes. Observed TCR beta diversity per million T cells fell roughly linearly with age, and a significant reduction was already apparent by age around 40.

With respect to this clonotype: Its specific antigen is unknown. Per-nucleotide qualities are absent, and no much larger clonotype sits a single base away.

Systemically healthy Caucasian individuals from Russia, over 30 in total and aged about 6 to 100 years, were included as donors. Each donor gave ten milliliters of peripheral blood, drawn into EDTA-treated Vacutainer tubes. Ficoll-Paque density-gradient centrifugation was used to isolate PBMCs, with at least 7 million obtained per sample. Trizol reagent was used to extract total RNA from the PBMCs, yielding at least 5 micrograms per sample. The percentages of naive CD45RAhigh/CD27high T cells were determined by flow cytometry on a PBMC aliquot from every donor. V and J lose 0 bases and 7 bases, and a span of 12 bases separates them. Per the germline V gene (reference sequence), LGHDT is the CDR1 and YNNKEL is the CDR2. The CDR3 starts with the cysteine, ends with the phenylalanine, and has 14 residues. The sequence is cut down to CDR3 DNA, 42 bases in frame from base 1. Library construction relied on 5' RACE. The sequencer listed for this sample is Illumina HiSeq 2500. A second PCR of roughly 7 to 11 cycles was performed with a sample-barcoded 5' primer and a J-beta primer mix. A template-switch 5' adaptor carrying 12 random nucleotides introduced a unique molecular identifier onto each TCR beta cDNA molecule. Each sample yielded at least 2.5 million CDR3-containing paired-end reads. First-strand cDNA was synthesized from all RNA with the Mint cDNA synthesis kit, primed by a TRBC-specific oligonucleotide. Following uracil-DNA glycosylase treatment, a first 18-cycle PCR with universal primers M1SS and BC2_uni_R was performed on all cDNA. From the authors' description of their analysis: For normalization, 1 million high-quality reads, each with a distinct molecular identifier, were randomly selected from each sample. Instead of being binned into consensus sequences, reads with shared molecular identifiers were discarded. MiTCR, set to a Q25 quality threshold and the strictest error-elimination algorithm, was used for CDR3 identification, clonotype clustering and error correction. A nonparametric unseen species model with Euler transformation was used to estimate lower-bound total TCR beta diversity. The public reads were reprocessed in TCRdb via fastp at Q25 and MiXCR, keeping in-frame beta chains. Rows with a matching CDR3 protein are joined into one entry that keeps the most common DNA and genes. The V and J calls and clone size come from TCRdb's table, not from the authors' own analysis. For this sample there are 600,000 to 800,000 distinct CDR3 sequences; roughly 21% appear just once. Under 4% of the sample goes to the ten largest clones.

The sequenced sample was blood. This TCR was recovered from a man in his 70s in good health. The chain is made from TRBV3-1 and TRBJ2-5; the D gene remains uncertain. Here the CDR3 is given as CASSQEKGLGTQYF. The nucleotide sequence reads TGTGCCAGCAGCCAAGAAAAAGGCTTGGGGACCCAGTACTTC.